This T cell receptor beta chain was sequenced for a study of T cell responses to AZD1222 COVID-19 vaccine. Study outcomes and limitations: It was only after the peak T cell response that any repertoires were sampled. Clonal diversity may have been underestimated in mostly white British donors. A rise in Spike-specific TCR breadth and depth followed two AZD1222 doses.

The table came from immunoSEQ multiplex PCR; TCRdb's copy has only in-frame clones and leaves some out. The sample lists about 83,000 clones; around nine tenths were seen once. The CDR3 runs to 14 residues. Per germline, CDR1 MNHEY and CDR2 SVGAGI. With V trimmed by 4 bases and J by 7 bases, 3 bases remained unmatched. To note about this clone: Its matching antigen is unknown.

The V call is TRBV6-5, the J call TRBJ1-5; TRBD1 matches at 11 bases. This TCR derives from an adult in good health. The sample here was peripheral blood, taken on day 0 of MenACWY control vaccination. CDR3 loop: CASSWTGGDQPQHF. Here the CDR3 DNA reads TGTGCCAGCAGTTGGACAGGGGGCGACCAGCCCCAGCATTTT.